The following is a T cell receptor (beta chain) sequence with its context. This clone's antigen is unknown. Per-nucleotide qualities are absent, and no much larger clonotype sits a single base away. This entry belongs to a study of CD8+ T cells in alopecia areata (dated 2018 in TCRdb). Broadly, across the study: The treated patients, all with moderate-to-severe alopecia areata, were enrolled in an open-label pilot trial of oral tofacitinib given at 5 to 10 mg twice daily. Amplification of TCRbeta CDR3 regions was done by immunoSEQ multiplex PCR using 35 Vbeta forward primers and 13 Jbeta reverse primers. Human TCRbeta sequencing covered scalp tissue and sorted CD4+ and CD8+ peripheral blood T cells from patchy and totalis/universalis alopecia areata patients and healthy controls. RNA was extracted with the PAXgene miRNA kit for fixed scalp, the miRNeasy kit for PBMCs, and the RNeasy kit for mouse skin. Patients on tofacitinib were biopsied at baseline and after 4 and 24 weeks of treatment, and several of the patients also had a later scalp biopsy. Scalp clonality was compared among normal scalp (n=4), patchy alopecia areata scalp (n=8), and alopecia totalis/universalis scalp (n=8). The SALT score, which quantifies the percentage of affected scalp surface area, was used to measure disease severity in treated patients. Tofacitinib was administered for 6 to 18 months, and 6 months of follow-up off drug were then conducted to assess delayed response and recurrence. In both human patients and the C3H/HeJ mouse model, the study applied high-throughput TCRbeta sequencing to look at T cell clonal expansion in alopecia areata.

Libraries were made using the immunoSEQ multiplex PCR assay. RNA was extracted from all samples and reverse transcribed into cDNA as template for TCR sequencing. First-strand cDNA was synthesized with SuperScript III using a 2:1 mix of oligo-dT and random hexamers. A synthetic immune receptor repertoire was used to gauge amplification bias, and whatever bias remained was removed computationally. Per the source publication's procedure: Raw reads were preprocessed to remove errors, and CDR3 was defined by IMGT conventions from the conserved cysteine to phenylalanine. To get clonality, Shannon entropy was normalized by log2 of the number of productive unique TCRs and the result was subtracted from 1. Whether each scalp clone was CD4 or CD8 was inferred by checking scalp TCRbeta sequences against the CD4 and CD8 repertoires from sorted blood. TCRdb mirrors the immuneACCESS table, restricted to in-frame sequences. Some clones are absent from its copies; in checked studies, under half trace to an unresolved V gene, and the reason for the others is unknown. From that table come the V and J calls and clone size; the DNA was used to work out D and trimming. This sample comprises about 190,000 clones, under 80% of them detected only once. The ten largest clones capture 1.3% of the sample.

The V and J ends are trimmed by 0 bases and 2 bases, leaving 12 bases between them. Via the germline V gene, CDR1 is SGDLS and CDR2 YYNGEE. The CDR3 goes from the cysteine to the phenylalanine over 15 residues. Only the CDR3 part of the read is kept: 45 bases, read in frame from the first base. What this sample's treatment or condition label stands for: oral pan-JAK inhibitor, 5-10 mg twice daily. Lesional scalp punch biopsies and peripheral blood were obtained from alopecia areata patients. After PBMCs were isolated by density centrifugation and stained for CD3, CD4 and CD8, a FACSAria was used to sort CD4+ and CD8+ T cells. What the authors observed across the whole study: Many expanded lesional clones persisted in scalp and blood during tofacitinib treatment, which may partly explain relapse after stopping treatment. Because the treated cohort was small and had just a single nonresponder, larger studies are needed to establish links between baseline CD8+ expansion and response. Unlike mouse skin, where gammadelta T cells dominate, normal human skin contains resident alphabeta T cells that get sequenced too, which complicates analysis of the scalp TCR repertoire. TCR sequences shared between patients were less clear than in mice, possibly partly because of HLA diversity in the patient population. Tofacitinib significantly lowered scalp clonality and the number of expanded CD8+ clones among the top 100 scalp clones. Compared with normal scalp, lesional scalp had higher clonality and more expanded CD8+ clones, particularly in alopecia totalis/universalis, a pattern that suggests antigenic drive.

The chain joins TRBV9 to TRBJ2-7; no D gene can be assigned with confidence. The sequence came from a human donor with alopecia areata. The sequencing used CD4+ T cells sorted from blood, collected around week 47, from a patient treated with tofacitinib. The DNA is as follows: TGTGCCAGCAGCGTAGCGGGCACCACCACCTACGAGCAGTACTTC. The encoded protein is CASSVAGTTTYEQYF.